These 19 T cell receptor beta chains came from one sample sequenced in a study of blood T cell repertoires in COVID-19 (dated by TCRdb to the early 2020s). Libraries were built with the immunoSEQ multiplex PCR assay. TCRdb carries this immuneACCESS record with in-frame sequences only. Its versions omit some clonotypes, under half of them owing to an unresolved V gene in the studies checked, with the rest unexplained. In all, the sample holds roughly 500,000 clones, and 89% of those were seen once. The ten largest clones take up 0.75% to 0.9% of the sample. Material: peripheral blood. Receptors originate from a man younger than 30 with COVID-19, enrolled during active disease.

The genes are TRBV10-3 and TRBJ2-6; D call uncertain. This CDR3 is built from 15 residues. Germline loops: CDR1 ENHRY, CDR2 SYGVKD. Trimming removed 5 bases from V and 0 bases from J, with 8 bases in between. CDR3 protein: CAISPHGSGANVLTF. CDR3 nucleotide sequence: TGTGCCATCAGTCCTCACGGCTCTGGGGCCAACGTCCTGACTTTC.

The chain links TRBV9 to TRBJ2-1, with a weak D call TRBD2 (6 bases). This CDR3 comprises 15 residues. V was clipped by 3 bases and J by 1 base, with 11 bases between them. The germline CDR1 and CDR2 sequences are SGDLS and YYNGEE. The CDR3 sequence: CASSGGTKSYNEQFF. DNA for the CDR3: TGTGCCAGCAGCGGCGGGACCAAATCCTACAATGAGCAGTTCTTC.

This chain's CDR3 is CASSMTSGDTQYF. The CDR3 DNA sequence: TGTGCCAGTAGTATGACTAGTGGAGATACGCAGTATTTT. The chain links TRBV19 to TRBJ2-3, with a tentative D call TRBD2 (6 bases). The CDR3 consists of 13 residues. Germline assignment: CDR1 LNHDA and CDR2 SQIVND (reference sequence). The V and J ends lost 3 bases and 5 bases respectively, with 9 bases between them.

The sample holds one count of this clone. The J gene is TRBJ2-2, the V gene TRBV5-1; D might be TRBD2 (6 bases). Germline V gene data show CDR1 as SGHRS and CDR2 as YFSETQ. The V end was cut by 4 bases, the J end by 4 bases, with 14 bases between. The CDR3 length is 15 residues. CDR3 bases: TGCGCCAGCAGCACCGGGACTCTAGGCACCGGGGAGCTGTTTTTT. Translation: CASSTGTLGTGELFF.

J is TRBJ1-6 and V is TRBV3-1 (or the pseudogene TRBV3-2); a weak D match, TRBD1 (5 bases). This CDR3 has 15 amino acids. Germline V gene sequence: CDR1 LGHDT, CDR2 YNNKEL (reference sequence). V dropped 1 base and J dropped 7 bases, with 11 bases sitting between them. The DNA of the CDR3 is TGTGCCAGCAGCCAAGTACGGAACAGGAATTCACCCCTCCACTTT. Translation: CASSQVRNRNSPLHF.

V gene TRBV11-2 combines with J gene TRBJ1-2; TRBD1 might be the D (6 bases). The CDR3 loop spans 14 amino acids. CDR1 SGHAT and CDR2 FQNNGV come from the germline V gene. V gave up 5 bases and J gave up 0 bases, with 10 bases separating them. The CDR3 loop is CASSRTATNYGYTF. DNA of the CDR3: TGTGCCAGCAGCCGGACAGCTACTAACTATGGCTACACCTTC.

The chain links TRBV2 to TRBJ1-3; 10 bases are a match to TRBD1. CDR3 length: 13 residues. Per germline, CDR1 SNHLY and CDR2 FYNNEI. The CDR3 DNA reads as TGTGCTAGTCGGACAGGGGGAACGGACACCATATATTTT. Protein: CASRTGGTDTIYF.

The chain carries TRBV4-2 and TRBJ1-1; tentatively, D is TRBD1 (6 bases). Germline assignment: CDR1 LGHNA and CDR2 YNFKEQ. Trimming left V 1 base short and J 6 bases short, with 18 bases between. The CDR3 is made up of 16 amino acids. The CDR3 sequence: CASSQAATGRGAEAFF. DNA for the CDR3: TGTGCCAGCAGCCAAGCTGCGACAGGCCGGGGGGCTGAAGCTTTCTTT.

The chain has TRBV2 and TRBJ2-5; 12 bases line up with TRBD2. With V trimmed by 7 bases and J by 6 bases, 9 bases remained unmatched. Germline V gene data show CDR1 as SNHLY and CDR2 as FYNNEI. This CDR3 is built from 15 residues. CDR3 coding DNA: TGTGCCAGCACTAAGTCTAGCGGGGGGGCAAAGACCCAGTACTTC. Encoded protein: CASTKSSGGAKTQYF.

This clone was counted once. The genes are TRBV19 and TRBJ2-7; 9 nucleotides match TRBD2. V gave up 4 bases and J gave up 2 bases; unmatched junction bases: 6. Per the germline V gene, CDR1 is LNHDA and CDR2 is SQIVND (reference sequence). The CDR3 loop spans 15 amino acids. Here the CDR3 DNA reads TGTGCCAGTAGTAATAGCGGGGGCCGCACCTACGAGCAGTACTTC. Protein product: CASSNSGGRTYEQYF.

Regarding this clone: The identical CDR3 is also encoded by other nucleotide sequences in the sample. The chain combines TRBV6-5 with TRBJ1-5; the match to TRBD1 covers 9 bases. Trimming at V came to 6 bases and at J to 2 bases, leaving 2 bases not matched to a gene. The germline V gene has CDR1 MNHEY and CDR2 SVGAGI. The CDR3 sequence is 14 residues long. This CDR3 reads CASSRDRGNQPQHF. In nucleotides, the CDR3 is TGTGCCAGCAGCAGGGACAGGGGCAATCAGCCCCAGCATTTT.

This rearrangement joins TRBV6-5 to TRBJ2-5; 7 bases agree with TRBD2. The germline V gene encodes CDR1 MNHEY and CDR2 SVGAGI. CDR3 length: 14 amino acids. Unmatched junction bases numbered 6, after V lost 7 bases and J lost 1 base. CDR3 protein: CASISGDFQETQYF. For the CDR3, the DNA is TGTGCCAGCATCAGCGGGGACTTCCAAGAGACCCAGTACTTC.

The genes are TRBV10-3 and TRBJ1-1; 7 bases match TRBD1. The trim removed 6 bases at V and 0 bases at J, leaving 1 base unmatched. This CDR3 has 13 residues. CDR1 and CDR2 (germline): ENHRY, SYGVKD. The DNA of the CDR3 is TGTGCCATCAGGACAGGGATGAACACTGAAGCTTTCTTT. This gives the protein CAIRTGMNTEAFF.

As to this clone: Within the sample, other DNA sequences also encode this same CDR3. The chain has TRBV7-2 and TRBJ2-1; D uncertain. The CDR3 contains 13 residues. Germline lookup yields CDR1 SGHTA and CDR2 FQGNSA. Trimming took 1 base from V and 3 from J, leaving 4 bases between them. Here the CDR3 reads CASSLDIYNEQFF. CDR3 nucleotides: TGTGCCAGCAGCTTAGACATCTACAATGAGCAGTTCTTC.

The chain recombines TRBV3-1 (or the pseudogene TRBV3-2) with TRBJ2-1; TRBD2 agrees at 7 bases. Germline CDR1 and CDR2: LGHDT and YNNKEL (reference sequence). The CDR3 is made up of 14 amino acids. With 2 bases clipped from V and 2 bases from J, the junction kept 0 bases outside the gene matches. The CDR3 bases are TGTGCCAGCAGCCAAACTAGCGCCTACAATGAGCAGTTCTTC. It translates to CASSQTSAYNEQFF.

The V call is TRBV27, the J call TRBJ1-2; unclear D gene. With 8 bases removed from V and 8 bases from J, the gap between germline ends came to 12 bases. The germline V gene has CDR1 MNHEY and CDR2 SMNVEV (reference sequence). CDR3 length: 11 residues. The CDR3 nucleotides read TGTGCCAGCCACCCCGGGGAAGGCTACACCTTC. Translating gives CASHPGEGYTF.

The V call is TRBV27, the J call TRBJ1-2; 9 nucleotides line up with TRBD1. The CDR3 is made up of 16 amino acids. CDR1 MNHEY and CDR2 SMNVEV come from the germline V gene (reference sequence). Losses at the gene ends were 5 bases for V and 7 bases for J; bases not matched to a gene: 14. The CDR3 loop is CASSPEVGTGIGGYTF. As DNA, the CDR3 is TGTGCCAGCAGTCCTGAAGTGGGGACAGGGATTGGTGGCTACACCTTC.

This chain links TRBV6-5 with TRBJ2-1; no clear D gene. From germline, CDR1 is MNHEY and CDR2 SVGAGI. V gave up 2 bases and J gave up 4 bases, with 12 bases separating them. The CDR3 totals 15 residues. The CDR3: CASSYDGFGYNEQFF. The CDR3 nucleotides read TGTGCCAGCAGTTACGACGGGTTTGGTTACAATGAGCAGTTCTTC.

The V gene is TRBV2, the J gene TRBJ2-1, with TRBD2 matching over 8 bases. The V segment lost 8 bases and the J segment 9 bases; nucleotides outside the gene matches: 6. CDR3 length: 12 amino acids. Germline V gene data show CDR1 as SNHLY and CDR2 as FYNNEI. This CDR3 reads CASSLRGVEQFF. In nucleotides, the CDR3 is TGTGCCAGCTCCTTGCGGGGGGTTGAGCAGTTCTTC.